This T cell receptor beta chain was sequenced during a study of blood T cell repertoires in COVID-19. Study context: The study drew acute and convalescent COVID-19 samples from the United States, Italy and Spain. T cells, B-cell-depleted T cells, or PBMCs supplied cDNA or gDNA.

From germline, CDR1 is SGHVS and CDR2 FQNEAQ. The CDR3 runs 16 residues. J was trimmed by 4 bases and V by 0 bases; bases with no gene match: 8. Source study methods: Estimation of nucleated cell counts was performed using reference gene primer amplification. Generated by immunoSEQ multiplex PCR, the TCRdb table keeps only in-frame clones and is missing some. D and trimming were read from the DNA, whereas the V and J calls and clone size are those reported in that table. The sample has a few hundred thousand clones, more than 75% seen once. J is TRBJ2-7 and V is TRBV7-8, with TRBD1 matching 8 bases. The TCR sequence derives from a man between 60 and 70 years old with acute or convalescent COVID-19. The sequenced sample was peripheral blood. CDR3 DNA: TGTGCCAGCAGCTTAGCGTTAGGACAGGGTCGGTACGAGCAGTACTTC. Its translation: CASSLALGQGRYEQYF. Drawing the rest from reference TRBV7-8 and TRBJ2-7, the complete variable domain is GAGVSQSPRYKVAKRGQDVALRCDPISGHVSLFWYQQALGQGPEFLTYFQNEAQLDKSGLPSDRFFAERPEGSVSTLKIQRTQQEDSAVYLCASSLALGQGRYEQYFGPGTRLTVT.